The 8 T cell receptor beta chains presented below share a single source sample, sequenced in a study of blood T cell repertoires in COVID-19. Clones were read by immunoSEQ multiplex PCR, and TCRdb kept only the in-frame ones, dropping some. The table includes roughly 250,000 clones, roughly nine tenths detected once. The sample was peripheral blood. Receptors were obtained from a man in his 60s who had recovered from COVID-19.

V gene TRBV24-1 combines with J gene TRBJ1-4, with 8 bases matching TRBD1. The CDR3 consists of 16 residues. Germline values: CDR1 KGHDR, CDR2 SFDVKD. After removal of 4 bases from V and 5 bases from J, the junction contained 8 bases not matched to a gene. DNA for the CDR3: TGTGCCACCAGTGAAGCCGGGACAGGTCGGAATGAAAAACTGTTTTTT. It encodes CATSEAGTGRNEKLFF.

CDR3 DNA sequence: TGTGCCAGCAGCACCATGGGACTAGCGGGGGGTGGAATGAATGAGCAGTTCTTC. This sequence encodes CASSTMGLAGGGMNEQFF. The chain recombines TRBV11-2 with TRBJ2-1; 15 bases fit TRBD2. Germline CDR1 SGHAT, CDR2 FQNNGV. The CDR3 extends over 18 amino acids. Trimming cost V 5 bases and J 7 bases; bases outside gene matches: 12.

V and J are TRBV3-1 (or the pseudogene TRBV3-2) and TRBJ2-2, with D uncertain. Between the trimmed V and J ends, which lost 1 base and 4 bases, there was a span of 13 bases. Germline V gene sequence: CDR1 LGHDT, CDR2 YNNKEL (reference sequence). The length of the CDR3 is 16 residues. The CDR3 loop is CASSQGSPGTTGELFF. CDR3 DNA: TGTGCCAGCAGCCAAGGATCCCCAGGTACCACCGGGGAGCTGTTTTTT.

The chain couples TRBV11-2 to TRBJ2-3; D might be TRBD1 (6 bases). CDR1 and CDR2 from the germline V gene are SGHAT and FQNNGV. This CDR3 has 18 amino acids. The V end was cut by 4 bases, the J end by 0 bases, with 20 bases between. The CDR3 nucleotides are TGTGCCAGCAGCTGGGGGCACGGTTTTAGAGGTAGCACAGATACGCAGTATTTT. Translation gives CASSWGHGFRGSTDTQYF.

The chain combines TRBV19 with TRBJ1-4, with D uncertain. In germline, CDR1 is LNHDA, CDR2 SQIVND (reference sequence). The CDR3 has 15 residues. V dropped 5 bases and J dropped 0 bases, with 10 bases sitting between them. The CDR3 is CASSRQASTNEKLFF. DNA of the CDR3: TGTGCCAGTAGTCGGCAGGCGTCAACTAATGAAAAACTGTTTTTT.

This clone is a singleton in its sample. The rearrangement links TRBV12-3 or TRBV12-4 to TRBJ1-2; a possible D gene is TRBD1 (6 bases). Trimming removed 6 bases at V and 8 bases at J, with 13 bases between. The CDR3 loop spans 12 amino acids. In DNA, the CDR3 is TGTGCCAGCAGCAGCGGGACATTCGGCTACACCTTC. It yields the protein CASSSGTFGYTF.

The rearrangement uses TRBV30 and TRBJ1-2; no definite D call. Trimming left V 4 bases short and J 0 bases short, with 9 bases between. The CDR3 has 13 amino acids. Germline CDR1 and CDR2: GTSNPN and SVGIG (reference sequence). Here the CDR3 DNA reads TGTGCCTGGACGACATTTACTAACTATGGCTACACCTTC. It yields the protein CAWTTFTNYGYTF.

J is TRBJ1-6 and V is TRBV30, with D possibly being TRBD1 (5 bases). There are 20 residues in the CDR3. Trimming pared 5 bases from V and 7 bases from J, leaving 33 bases between. Germline V gene sequence: CDR1 GTSNPN, CDR2 SVGIG (reference sequence). As DNA, the CDR3 is TGTGCCTGGGAAAAAAGGGGCCCAGCGCGGACCCCCAGTGGGAATTCACCCCTCCACTTT. It specifies CAWEKRGPARTPSGNSPLHF. The entire variable domain, with the rest obtained from reference TRBV30 and TRBJ1-6, is as follows: SQTIHQWPATLVQPVGSPLSLECTVEGTSNPNLYWYRQAAGRGLQLLFYSVGIGQISSEVPQNLSASRPQDRQFILSSKKLLLSDSGFYLCAWEKRGPARTPSGNSPLHFGNGTRLTVT.